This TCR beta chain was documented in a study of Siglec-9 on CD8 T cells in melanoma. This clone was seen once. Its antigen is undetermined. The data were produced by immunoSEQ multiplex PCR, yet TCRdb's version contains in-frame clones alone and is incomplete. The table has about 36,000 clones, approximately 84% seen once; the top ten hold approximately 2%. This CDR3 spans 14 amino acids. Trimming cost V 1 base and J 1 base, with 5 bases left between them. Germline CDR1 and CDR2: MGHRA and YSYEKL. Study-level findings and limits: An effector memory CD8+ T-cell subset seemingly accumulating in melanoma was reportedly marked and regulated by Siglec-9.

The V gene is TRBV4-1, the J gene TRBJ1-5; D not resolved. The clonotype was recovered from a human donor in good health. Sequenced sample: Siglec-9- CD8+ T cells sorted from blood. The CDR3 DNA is TGCGCCAGCAGCCAAGTGTGGAGCAATCAGCCCCAGCATTTT. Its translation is CASSQVWSNQPQHF.